This T cell receptor beta chain was sequenced for a study of cytotoxic CD8 clonotypes in ibrutinib-treated CLL. Study in general: The authors obtained response samples at a median of around 12 months of treatment, range 6 to 36. Sequenced samples delivered averages of 250,000 to 300,000 productive templates and more than 75,000 productive rearrangements.

Method: immunoSEQ multiplex PCR; TCRdb's copy keeps in-frame clones and lacks some. There are approximately 280,000 clones in the sample; 60% to 80% occur only once, and approximately 5.6% lies in the top ten. CDR1 KGHSH and CDR2 LQKENI come from the germline V gene. Deletions cut 1 base from V and 3 bases from J, with 12 bases between. The CDR3 has 15 amino acids. Material: PBMCs, obtained at disease progression, from a patient treated with ibrutinib. The source is a human donor with chronic lymphocytic leukemia. The chain is built from TRBV18 and TRBJ1-1; D is possibly TRBD1 (5 bases). CDR3 DNA sequence: TGTGCCAGCTCACCACGATTGGGGGGGGACACTGAAGCTTTCTTT. This codes for CASSPRLGGDTEAFF.